This T cell receptor beta chain was sequenced for a study of PD-L1 blockade in urothelial cancer. For the study at large: Blood was analyzed 3 weeks (second dose) and 6 weeks after treatment start. T cells numbered a median of around 140,000 in the blood samples.

The time point was: peripheral blood 6 weeks after treatment start. Metastatic or locally advanced urothelial carcinoma was present in the patients. Here immunoSEQ multiplex PCR was the method, and the copy in TCRdb shows in-frame clones only, minus some. The data hold about 36,000 clones, with 84% observed a single time. CDR3 length: 13 residues. Germline-derived CDR1 and CDR2 are SEHNR and FQNEAQ (reference sequence). The V gene lost 5 bases and the J gene lost 6 bases, with 12 bases spanning the gap. This TCR came from a man in his forties or fifties with urothelial cancer. The chain is built from TRBV7-9 and TRBJ2-3; maybe TRBD2 (6 bases). The material sequenced was PBMCs, taken around atezolizumab (anti-PD-L1) treatment. The DNA for the CDR3 is TGTGCCAGCAGCCCCGGGAGCAAGGATACGCAGTATTTT. This codes for CASSPGSKDTQYF.